This is a list of T cell receptor beta chains from one sample in a study of human T cells and chemical hapten exposure. MiXCR was run by TCRdb on the RACE reads, yielding one entry per CDR3 protein. Of 100,000 to 150,000 distinct CDR3 sequences in the sample, about 8.2% are singletons; the top ten hold roughly 1.8%. Sequencing was performed on whole blood. These receptors all stem from a male donor in good health. Some clones in this sample may be carry-over from other donors' samples. The CDR3 runs from the conserved cysteine through the conserved F or W. The D gene is left open where the match is weak. Clone size is shown for a subset of rows, as once, few, many or a class of expanded clone.

size: few; V: TRBV10-3; D: -; J: TRBJ1-1; DNA: TGTGCCATCAGTGAAGGGGCCTCCGGGGGCACTGAAGCTTTCTTT; CDR3: CAISEGASGGTEAFF
size: -; V: TRBV18; D: -; J: TRBJ1-4; DNA: TGTGCCAGCTCACCACCGGACAACCCCGAAAAACTGTTTTTT; CDR3: CASSPPDNPEKLFF
size: -; V: TRBV6-6; D: -; J: TRBJ2-3; DNA: TGTGCCAGCAGCCGGGGAGTTGCGGCTTACACAGATACGCAGTATTTT; CDR3: CASSRGVAAYTDTQYF
size: -; V: TRBV7-2; D: -; J: TRBJ2-2; DNA: TGTGCCAGCAGCTCCCTTTGGGGGGTTGATACCGGGGAGCTGTTTTTT; CDR3: CASSSLWGVDTGELFF
size: few; V: TRBV5-1; D: -; J: TRBJ2-3; DNA: TGCGCCAGCAGCCTCATCTTACTTATCAGGGGAAACACAGATACGCAGTATTTT; CDR3: CASSLILLIRGNTDTQYF
size: -; V: TRBV5-4; D: -; J: TRBJ1-1; DNA: TGTGCCAGCAGCTTGGCCTGGGGGCGCGACACTGAAGCTTTCTTT; CDR3: CASSLAWGRDTEAFF
size: few; V: TRBV20-1; D: -; J: TRBJ1-1; DNA: TGCAGTGCTACCACAGGGTTGAACACTGAAGCTTTCTTT; CDR3: CSATTGLNTEAFF
size: many; V: TRBV6-2/TRBV6-3; D: -; J: TRBJ2-3; DNA: TGTGCCAGCAGTCCCGGCAGGGCTGCAGATACGCAGTATTTT; CDR3: CASSPGRAADTQYF
size: -; V: TRBV29-1; D: -; J: TRBJ1-6; DNA: TGCAGCGTTGGGGACCCCAACTCACCCCTCCACTTT; CDR3: CSVGDPNSPLHF
size: few; V: TRBV14; D: TRBD1; J: TRBJ2-4; DNA: TGTGCCAGCAGCCCCGGGACAGGAATGAGGGCCAAAAACATTCAGTACTTC; CDR3: CASSPGTGMRAKNIQYF